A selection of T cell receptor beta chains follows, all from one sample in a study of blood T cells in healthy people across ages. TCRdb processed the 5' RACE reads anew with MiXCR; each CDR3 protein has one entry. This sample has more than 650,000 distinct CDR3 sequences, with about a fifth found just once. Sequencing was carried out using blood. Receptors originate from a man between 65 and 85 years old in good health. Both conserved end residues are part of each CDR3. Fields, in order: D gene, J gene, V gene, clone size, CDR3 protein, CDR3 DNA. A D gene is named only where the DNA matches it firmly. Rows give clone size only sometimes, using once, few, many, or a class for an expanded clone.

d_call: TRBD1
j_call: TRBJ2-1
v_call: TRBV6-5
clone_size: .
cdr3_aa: CASNTGTGGSEQFF
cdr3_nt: TGTGCCAGCAATACTGGGACAGGGGGAAGTGAGCAGTTCTTC

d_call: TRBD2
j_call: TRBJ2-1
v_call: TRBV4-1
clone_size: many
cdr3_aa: CASSQDRETSTNEQFF
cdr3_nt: TGCGCCAGCAGCCAAGATCGCGAGACTAGCACCAATGAGCAGTTCTTC

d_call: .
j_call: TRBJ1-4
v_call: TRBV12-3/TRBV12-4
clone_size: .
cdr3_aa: CASKGAPNEKLFF
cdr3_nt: TGTGCCAGCAAAGGGGCCCCGAATGAAAAACTGTTTTTT

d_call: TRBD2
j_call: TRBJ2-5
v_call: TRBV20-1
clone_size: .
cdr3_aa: CSARVSGRQRETQYF
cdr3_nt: TGCAGTGCTAGAGTTAGCGGGAGGCAACGGGAGACCCAGTACTTC

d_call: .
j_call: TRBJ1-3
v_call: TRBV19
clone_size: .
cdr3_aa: CASSISTGNGNTIYF
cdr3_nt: TGTGCCAGTAGTATTTCAACGGGGAACGGAAACACCATATATTTT

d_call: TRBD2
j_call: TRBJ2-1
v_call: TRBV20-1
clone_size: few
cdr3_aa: CSARRTSGEGGQFF
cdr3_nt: TGCAGTGCTAGAAGGACTAGCGGCGAAGGGGGGCAGTTCTTC

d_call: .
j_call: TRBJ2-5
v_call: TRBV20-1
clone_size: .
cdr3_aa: CSARDLGRPVGGETQYF
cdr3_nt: TGCAGTGCTAGAGATCTGGGCCGACCAGTAGGAGGAGAGACCCAGTACTTC

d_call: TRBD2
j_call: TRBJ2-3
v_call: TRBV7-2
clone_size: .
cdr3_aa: CASSPRAYGRAQYF
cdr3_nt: TGTGCCAGCAGCCCTAGGGCTTACGGGAGGGCGCAGTATTTT

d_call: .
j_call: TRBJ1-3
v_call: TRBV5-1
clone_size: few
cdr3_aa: CASSLNPLGGISGNTIYF
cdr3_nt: TGCGCCAGCAGCTTGAACCCCTTGGGTGGGATCTCTGGAAACACCATATATTTT

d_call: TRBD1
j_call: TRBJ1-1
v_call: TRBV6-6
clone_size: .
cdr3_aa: CASSNPGQGVASGAFF
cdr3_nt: TGTGCCAGCAGTAACCCGGGACAGGGGGTGGCTAGTGGAGCTTTCTTT

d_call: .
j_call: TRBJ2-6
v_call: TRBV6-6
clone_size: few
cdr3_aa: CASITDSGANVLTF
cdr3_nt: TGTGCCAGCATTACCGACTCTGGGGCCAACGTCCTGACTTTC

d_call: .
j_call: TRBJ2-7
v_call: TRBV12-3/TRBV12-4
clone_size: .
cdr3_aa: CASSYREVKTYEQYF
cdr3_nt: TGTGCCAGCAGTTACAGAGAAGTAAAGACGTACGAGCAGTACTTC

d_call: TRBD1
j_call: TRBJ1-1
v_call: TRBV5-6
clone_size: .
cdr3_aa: CASNFLDGTGYNTEAFF
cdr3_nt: TGTGCCAGCAACTTCTTGGACGGGACAGGGTACAACACTGAAGCTTTCTTT

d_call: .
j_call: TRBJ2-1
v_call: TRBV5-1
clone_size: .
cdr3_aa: CASSPERPLARAYNEQSF
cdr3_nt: TGCGCCAGCAGCCCAGAAAGACCCCTAGCGAGGGCTTACAATGAGCAGTCCTTC

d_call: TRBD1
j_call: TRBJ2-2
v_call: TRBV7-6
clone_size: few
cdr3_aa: CASSLTGEAGELFF
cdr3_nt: TGTGCCAGCAGCTTAACAGGGGAAGCCGGGGAGCTGTTTTTT

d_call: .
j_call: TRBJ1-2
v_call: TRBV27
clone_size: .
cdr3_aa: CASSSPIGGDYGHTF
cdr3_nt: TGTGCCAGCAGTTCCCCGATTGGGGGTGACTATGGCCACACCTTC

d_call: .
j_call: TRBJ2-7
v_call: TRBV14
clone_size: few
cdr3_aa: CASSRRAFSYEQYF
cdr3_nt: TGTGCCAGCAGCCGGCGCGCGTTCTCCTACGAGCAGTACTTC

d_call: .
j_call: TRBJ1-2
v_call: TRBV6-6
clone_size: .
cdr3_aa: CASSYPSGGRGYTF
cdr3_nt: TGTGCCAGCAGTTACCCCAGTGGGGGACGGGGCTACACCTTC

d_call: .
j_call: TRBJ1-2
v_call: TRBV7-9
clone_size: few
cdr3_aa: CASSQRILGYTF
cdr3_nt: TGTGCCAGCAGCCAGCGAATTTTGGGCTACACCTTC

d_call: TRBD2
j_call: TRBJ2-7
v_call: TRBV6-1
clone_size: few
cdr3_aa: CASTNGGSYEQYF
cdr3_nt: TGTGCCAGCACCAACGGGGGGAGTTACGAGCAGTACTTC

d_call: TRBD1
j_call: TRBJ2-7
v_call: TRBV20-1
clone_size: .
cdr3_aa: CSARDPAGGADEQYF
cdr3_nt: TGCAGTGCTAGGGATCCGGCAGGGGGCGCAGACGAGCAGTACTTC

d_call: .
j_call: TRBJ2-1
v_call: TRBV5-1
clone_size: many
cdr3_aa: CASSFNSDVVEQFF
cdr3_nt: TGCGCCAGCAGCTTTAACAGTGATGTCGTTGAGCAGTTCTTC

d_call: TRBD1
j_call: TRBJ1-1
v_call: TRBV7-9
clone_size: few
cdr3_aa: CASSPDRGSRTEAFF
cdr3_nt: TGTGCCAGCAGCCCGGACAGGGGAAGTCGGACTGAAGCTTTCTTT

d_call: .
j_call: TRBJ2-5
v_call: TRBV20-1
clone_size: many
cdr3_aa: CSARLGLNQETQYF
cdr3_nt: TGCAGTGCTAGGTTGGGACTGAACCAAGAGACCCAGTACTTC

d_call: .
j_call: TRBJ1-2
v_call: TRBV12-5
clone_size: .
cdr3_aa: CASGLAGGGLEGYTF
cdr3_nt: TGTGCTAGTGGTTTGGCCGGCGGGGGATTGGAAGGCTACACCTTC

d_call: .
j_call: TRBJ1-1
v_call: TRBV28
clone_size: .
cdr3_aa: CATQAMGTEAFF
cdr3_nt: TGTGCCACACAGGCCATGGGGACTGAAGCTTTCTTT

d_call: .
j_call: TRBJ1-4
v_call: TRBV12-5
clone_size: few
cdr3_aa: CASALAGGTNEKLFF
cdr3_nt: TGTGCTAGTGCTTTGGCTGGCGGGACTAATGAAAAACTGTTTTTT

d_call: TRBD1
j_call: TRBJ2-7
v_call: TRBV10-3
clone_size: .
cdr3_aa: CAISGTPGQGLYEQYF
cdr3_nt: TGTGCCATCAGTGGAACACCGGGACAGGGATTATACGAGCAGTACTTC

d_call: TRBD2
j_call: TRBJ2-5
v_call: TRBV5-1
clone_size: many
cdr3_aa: CASSLPRGGETQYF
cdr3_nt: TGCGCCAGCAGCTTGCCGCGGGGGGGAGAGACCCAGTACTTC

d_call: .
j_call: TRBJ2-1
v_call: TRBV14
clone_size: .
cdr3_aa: CASSQDRWRGRDNEQFF
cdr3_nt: TGTGCCAGCAGCCAAGATCGTTGGAGGGGGCGCGATAATGAGCAGTTCTTC

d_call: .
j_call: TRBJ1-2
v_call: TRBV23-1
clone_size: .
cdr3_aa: CASSQSSYTF
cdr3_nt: TGCGCCAGCAGTCAATCGAGCTACACCTTC

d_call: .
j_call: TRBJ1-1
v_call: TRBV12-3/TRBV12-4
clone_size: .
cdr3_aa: CASEINTGTGGTEAFF
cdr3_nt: TGTGCCAGCGAAATCAATACCGGGACCGGGGGCACTGAAGCTTTCTTT

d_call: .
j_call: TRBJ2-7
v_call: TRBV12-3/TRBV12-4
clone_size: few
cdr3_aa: CASSPNPYEQYF
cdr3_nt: TGTGCCAGCAGCCCAAACCCCTACGAGCAGTACTTC

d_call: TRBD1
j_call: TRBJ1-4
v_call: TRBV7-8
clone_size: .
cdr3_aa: CASSPTGTGAKKLFF
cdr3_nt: TGTGCCAGCAGCCCTACGGGGACAGGGGCCAAAAAACTGTTTTTT

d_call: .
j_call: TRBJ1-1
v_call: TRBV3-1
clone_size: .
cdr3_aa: CASSLRGIGTEAFF
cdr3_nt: TGTGCCAGCAGCCTAAGGGGCATCGGCACTGAAGCTTTCTTT

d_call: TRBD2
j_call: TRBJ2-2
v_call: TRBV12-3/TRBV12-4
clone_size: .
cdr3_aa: CASSLMRKSGTTTRTGELFF
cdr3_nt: TGTGCCAGCAGTTTGATGAGGAAATCCGGGACTACGACTAGGACCGGGGAGCTGTTTTTT

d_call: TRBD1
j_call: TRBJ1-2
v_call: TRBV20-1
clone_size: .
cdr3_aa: CSARDETGGLGYTF
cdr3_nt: TGCAGTGCTAGAGATGAGACAGGGGGCCTTGGCTACACCTTC

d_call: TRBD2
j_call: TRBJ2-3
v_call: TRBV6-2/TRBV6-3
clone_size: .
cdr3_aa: CASSHGAGADTQYF
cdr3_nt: TGTGCCAGCAGCCACGGCGCGGGGGCAGATACGCAGTATTTT

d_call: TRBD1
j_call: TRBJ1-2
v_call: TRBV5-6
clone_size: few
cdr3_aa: CASSLYRGQIYGYTF
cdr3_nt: TGTGCCAGCAGCCTTTACAGGGGGCAGATCTATGGCTACACCTTC

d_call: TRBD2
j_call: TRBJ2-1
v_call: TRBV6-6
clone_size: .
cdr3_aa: CASIPTSGNEQFF
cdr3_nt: TGTGCCAGCATTCCGACTAGCGGCAATGAGCAGTTCTTC

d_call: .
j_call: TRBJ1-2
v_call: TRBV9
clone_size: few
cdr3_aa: CASSSQGTHGYTF
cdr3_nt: TGTGCCAGCAGCTCCCAGGGTACCCATGGCTACACCTTC

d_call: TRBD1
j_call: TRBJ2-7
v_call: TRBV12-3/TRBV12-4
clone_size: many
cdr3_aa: CASSLAGGLYEQYF
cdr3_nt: TGTGCCAGCAGTTTGGCAGGGGGCCTCTACGAGCAGTACTTC

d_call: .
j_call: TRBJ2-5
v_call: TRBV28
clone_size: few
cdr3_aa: CASSFLTVRTQYF
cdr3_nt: TGTGCCAGCAGTTTCTTGACCGTTAGGACCCAGTACTTC

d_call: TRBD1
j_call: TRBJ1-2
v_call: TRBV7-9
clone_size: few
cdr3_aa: CASSLLDRGNDGYTF
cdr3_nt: TGTGCCAGCAGCTTATTGGACAGGGGGAATGATGGCTACACCTTC

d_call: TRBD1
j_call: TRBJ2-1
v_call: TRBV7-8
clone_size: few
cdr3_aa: CASSLGDRGYVGEQFF
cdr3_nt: TGTGCCAGCAGCTTAGGGGACAGGGGGTATGTTGGTGAGCAGTTCTTC

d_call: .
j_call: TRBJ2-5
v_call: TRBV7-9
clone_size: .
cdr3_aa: CASSRSVETQYF
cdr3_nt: TGTGCCAGCAGCCGCTCAGTAGAGACCCAGTACTTC

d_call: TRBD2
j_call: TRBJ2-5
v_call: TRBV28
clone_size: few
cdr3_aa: CANSPIAGGGETQYF
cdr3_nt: TGTGCCAACAGTCCGATAGCGGGGGGGGGTGAGACCCAGTACTTC

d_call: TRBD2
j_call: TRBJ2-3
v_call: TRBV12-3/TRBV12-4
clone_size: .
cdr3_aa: CASSFFIGLAGGDTQYF
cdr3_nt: TGTGCCAGCAGTTTCTTTATAGGGCTAGCGGGAGGAGATACGCAGTATTTT

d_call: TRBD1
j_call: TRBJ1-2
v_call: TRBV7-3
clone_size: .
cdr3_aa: CASSSVAGTGDYGYTF
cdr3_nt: TGTGCCAGCAGCTCTGTTGCGGGGACAGGGGACTATGGCTACACCTTC

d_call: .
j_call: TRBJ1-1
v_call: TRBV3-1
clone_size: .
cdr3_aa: CASSQQMGRTEAFF
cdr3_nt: TGTGCCAGCAGCCAGCAAATGGGGAGGACTGAAGCTTTCTTT

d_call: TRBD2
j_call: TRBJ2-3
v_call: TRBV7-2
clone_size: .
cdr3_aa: CASSKQAGGADTQYF
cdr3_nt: TGTGCCAGCAGCAAACAAGCGGGAGGTGCAGATACGCAGTATTTT

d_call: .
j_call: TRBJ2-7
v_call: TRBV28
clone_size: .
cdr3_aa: CASEASSSYEQYF
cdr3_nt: TGTGCCAGCGAGGCGAGTAGCTCCTACGAGCAGTACTTC

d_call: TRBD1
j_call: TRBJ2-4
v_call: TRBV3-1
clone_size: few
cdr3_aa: CASSTRTGGWNIQYF
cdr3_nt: TGTGCCAGCAGCACCAGGACAGGGGGATGGAACATTCAGTACTTC

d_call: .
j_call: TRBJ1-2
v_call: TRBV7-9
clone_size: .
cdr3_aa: CASSLPSGSGGYTF
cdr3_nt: TGTGCCAGCAGCTTACCCTCAGGGTCAGGGGGCTACACCTTC

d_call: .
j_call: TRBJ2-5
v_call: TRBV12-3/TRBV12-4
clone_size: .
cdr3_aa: CASSTGLSETQYF
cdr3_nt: TGTGCCAGCAGTACGGGACTTTCGGAGACCCAGTACTTC

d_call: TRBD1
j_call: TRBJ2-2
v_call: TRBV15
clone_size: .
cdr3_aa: CAIGRRTGEIGELFF
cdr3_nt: TGTGCCATCGGGCGCAGGACAGGGGAAATCGGGGAGCTGTTTTTT

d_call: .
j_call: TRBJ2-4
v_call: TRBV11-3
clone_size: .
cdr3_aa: CASSDRKNIQYF
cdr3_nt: TGTGCCAGCAGCGACAGAAAAAACATTCAGTACTTC

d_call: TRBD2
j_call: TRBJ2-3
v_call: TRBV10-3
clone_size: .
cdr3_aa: CAISVWTRERDTQYF
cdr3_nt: TGTGCCATCAGTGTGTGGACTAGGGAGCGGGATACGCAGTATTTT

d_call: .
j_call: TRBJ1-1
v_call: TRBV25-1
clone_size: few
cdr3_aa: CAVTNGVNTEAFF
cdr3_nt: TGTGCCGTCACCAACGGAGTCAACACTGAAGCTTTCTTT

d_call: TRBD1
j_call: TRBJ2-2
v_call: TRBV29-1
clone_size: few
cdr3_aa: CSVTETGSNTGELFF
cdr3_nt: TGCAGCGTAACAGAGACAGGGTCGAACACCGGGGAGCTGTTTTTT